This T cell receptor (beta chain) is drawn from a study of blood T cell repertoires in COVID-19. Trimming stripped 3 bases from V and 0 bases from J, with 7 bases between. This CDR3 contains 14 residues. CDR1 is SGHRS and CDR2 is YFSETQ in the germline V gene. Libraries were prepared by immunoSEQ multiplex PCR; TCRdb keeps only in-frame clonotypes and omits some of them. The data contain about 200,000 clones, roughly 94% of them singletons. The TCR comes from a young man with COVID-19, enrolled during active disease. Material: peripheral blood. The V gene is TRBV5-1, the J gene TRBJ1-5; possibly TRBD1 for D (5 bases). CDR3 protein: CASSWGDSNQPQHF. The CDR3 DNA reads TGCGCCAGCAGCTGGGGCGATAGCAATCAGCCCCAGCATTTT.